Presented here are 6 T cell receptor beta chains from one specimen sequenced in a study of OX40 agonist ivuxolimab in advanced cancers. Here immunoSEQ multiplex PCR was the method, and the copy in TCRdb shows in-frame clones only, minus some. The sample lists roughly 56,000 clones, 65% to 85% occurring once. The sample in question was CD4+ or CD8+ T cells sorted from blood, obtained in a trial of the OX40 agonist ivuxolimab. The receptors shown here come from an adult with an advanced solid tumor such as melanoma, head and neck, liver or kidney cancer.

The chain uses TRBV30 and TRBJ1-4; TRBD1 aligns across 7 bases. CDR3 size: 14 residues. In germline, CDR1 is GTSNPN, CDR2 SVGIG (reference sequence). V shed 5 bases, J shed 8 bases, and the junction held 11 bases outside the gene matches. The CDR3: CAWVRQGVDEKLFF. CDR3 in DNA: TGTGCCTGGGTTAGGCAGGGGGTCGACGAAAAACTGTTTTTT.

This chain joins TRBV11-3 and TRBJ2-3, with D unclear. The CDR3 loop spans 15 amino acids. CDR1 is SGHNT, CDR2 YENEEA, per germline. Trimming took 5 bases from V and 6 from J, leaving 18 bases between them. CDR3 coding DNA: TGTGCCAGCAGCCCGGGTGATGGTAGATGGGATACGCAGTATTTT. It yields the protein CASSPGDGRWDTQYF.

The chain has TRBV18 and TRBJ2-3, with 13 bases matching TRBD2. The CDR3 covers 19 residues. Germline CDR1 KGHSH, CDR2 LQKENI. Germline trimming cut 2 bases from V and 0 bases from J; bases unmatched to any gene: 8. The CDR3 loop is CASSPGLAGDLSSTDTQYF. CDR3 coding DNA: TGTGCCAGCTCACCAGGACTAGCGGGGGACCTATCTAGCACAGATACGCAGTATTTT.

This clone was found a few times. CDR3 loop: CASSQSGRTDTQYF. The CDR3 DNA is TGTGCCAGCAGCCAATCGGGCAGAACAGATACGCAGTATTTT. The chain uses TRBV16 and TRBJ2-3, with D unresolved. V was cut by 0 bases and J by 3 bases, with 7 bases left in between. The CDR3 has 14 residues. CDR1 and CDR2 (germline): KGHSY, FQNENV.

The rearrangement uses TRBV5-1 and TRBJ2-7, with TRBD1 matching 7 bases. The CDR3 consists of 14 residues. Germline trimming cut 4 bases from V and 0 bases from J; bases unmatched to any gene: 4. Germline V lookup: CDR1 SGHRS, CDR2 YFSETQ. CDR3 region: CASSPGGTSYEQYF. The DNA for the CDR3 is TGCGCCAGCAGCCCAGGGGGTACCTCCTACGAGCAGTACTTC.

V and J are TRBV5-1 and TRBJ2-7; TRBD1 matches at 7 bases. V lost 4 bases and J lost 3; bases outside the gene matches: 7. This CDR3 is 14 amino acids long. Germline assignment: CDR1 SGHRS and CDR2 YFSETQ. CDR3 nucleotides: TGCGCCAGCAGCAGGGGACAGAACTACTACGAGCAGTACTTC. It specifies CASSRGQNYYEQYF. Full variable domain (missing parts from reference TRBV5-1 and TRBJ2-7): KAGVTQTPRYLIKTRGQQVTLSCSPISGHRSVSWYQQTPGQGLQFLFEYFSETQRNKGNFPGRFSGRQFSNSRSEMNVSTLELGDSALYLCASSRGQNYYEQYFGPGTRLTVT.